This entry lists 12 T cell receptor beta chains sequenced from one sample in a study of CD8 T cells in Susac syndrome. An amount of RNA that ranged from roughly 0.5 to 1 ug was reverse transcribed with random hexamers. TCRdb re-called the immunoSEQ multiplex PCR reads with MiXCR, one entry per CDR3 protein. The data hold about 150,000 distinct CDR3 sequences, with more than 90% observed a single time. The material sequenced was CD4+ T cells from PBMCs. These TCRs come from a human donor with Susac syndrome.

The V and J genes are TRBV7-2 and TRBJ2-2, with a possible D match to TRBD1 (6 bases). CDR1 is SGHTA and CDR2 is FQGNSA in the germline V gene. Trimming cost V 4 bases and J 4 bases, with 13 bases left between them. CDR3 length: 15 amino acids. This CDR3 reads CASSSQGRATGELFF. CDR3 nucleotides: TGTGCCAGCAGCTCCCAGGGGCGTGCCACCGGGGAGCTGTTTTTT.

This rearrangement joins TRBV3-1 to TRBJ1-6; D gene uncertain. The V gene lost 1 base and the J gene lost 9 bases, with 10 bases spanning the gap. Germline CDR1 and CDR2: LGHDT and YNNKEL (reference sequence). The CDR3 is 14 amino acids. The CDR3 DNA reads as TGTGCCAGCAGCCAAGGGGCAGATTCTTCACCCCTCCACTTT. Its translation: CASSQGADSSPLHF. The full variable domain, with the rest looked up from reference TRBV3-1 and TRBJ1-6, is DTAVSQTPKYLVTQMGNDKSIKCEQNLGHDTMYWYKQDSKKFLKIMFSYNNKELIINETVPNRFSPKSPDKAHLNLHINSLELGDSAVYFCASSQGADSSPLHFGNGTRLTVT.

The rearrangement joins TRBV2 to TRBJ2-3; tentatively, D is TRBD1 (5 bases). The CDR3 length is 16 residues. V was clipped by 8 bases and J by 5 bases, with 23 bases between them. In germline, CDR1 is SNHLY, CDR2 FYNNEI. The CDR3 reads CASSRGRVETRDTQYF. The DNA for the CDR3 is TGTGCCAGCTCGCGCGGCAGGGTGGAAACCAGAGATACGCAGTATTTT.

The chain joins TRBV3-1 to TRBJ2-1, with D possibly TRBD2 on 5 matching bases. Trimming took off 2 bases at V and 8 bases at J, with 7 bases between the two ends. Looked up from germline, CDR1 is LGHDT and CDR2 is YNNKEL (reference sequence). The CDR3 runs 12 residues. The chain's CDR3 is CASSQSGYEQFF. The DNA of the CDR3 is TGTGCCAGCAGCCAATCGGGGTATGAGCAGTTCTTC.

V and J are TRBV5-4 and TRBJ2-2; D is possibly TRBD1 (6 bases). This CDR3 is built from 14 residues. The ends were cut back, 5 bases at V and 2 bases at J, with 10 bases in the middle. Germline lookup yields CDR1 SGHNT and CDR2 YYREEE (reference sequence). CDR3 loop: CASSSTGNTGELFF. CDR3 nucleotide sequence: TGTGCCAGCAGTTCGACAGGAAACACCGGGGAGCTGTTTTTT.

This clonotype appeared a single time. The genes are TRBV20-1 and TRBJ2-1; D may be TRBD2 (5 bases). The CDR3 consists of 16 residues. Trimming removed 0 bases at V and 2 bases at J, with 14 bases between. Germline lookup yields CDR1 DFQATT and CDR2 SNEGSKA (reference sequence). The CDR3 nucleotides are TGCAGTGCTAGAGATTTCAGGACTGATACCTACAATGAGCAGTTCTTC. This translates into CSARDFRTDTYNEQFF.

J is TRBJ2-7 and V is TRBV12-3 or TRBV12-4; TRBD2 might be the D (6 bases). V was pared by 6 bases and J by 4 bases, with 19 bases between. The CDR3 extends over 15 amino acids. CDR3: CASSSRLDPRYEQYF. CDR3 sequence (DNA): TGTGCCAGCAGCTCCAGACTAGATCCTCGGTACGAGCAGTACTTC.

This rearrangement joins TRBV6-1 to TRBJ2-2; TRBD1 agrees at 7 bases. The junction had 17 bases not matched to a gene; V was cut back by 10 bases and J by 0 bases. The CDR3 sequence is 18 residues long. Looked up from germline, CDR1 is MNHNS and CDR2 is SASEGT. CDR3 region: CATSDREIARTNTGELFF. The CDR3, as DNA: TGTGCCACCTCTGACAGGGAAATCGCCAGAACGAACACCGGGGAGCTGTTTTTT.

J is TRBJ2-3 and V is TRBV5-1, with unresolved D. The CDR3 sequence is 14 residues long. The germline gives CDR1 SGHRS, CDR2 YFSETQ. Trimming stripped 4 bases from V and 3 bases from J, with 12 bases between. Here the CDR3 reads CASSRNSPTDTQYF. The CDR3 nucleotides read TGCGCCAGCAGCCGGAACAGCCCTACAGATACGCAGTATTTT.

This chain connects TRBV15 to TRBJ1-6; the D gene is possibly TRBD1 (5 bases). The V end lost 5 bases, the J end lost 7 bases, and 12 bases lay between the germline ends. The CDR3 extends over 14 amino acids. From germline, CDR1 is LNHNV and CDR2 YYDKDF (reference sequence). CDR3 protein: CATSGAGPNSPLHF. The CDR3 DNA reads as TGTGCCACCAGCGGGGCGGGACCCAATTCACCCCTCCACTTT.

The V call is TRBV3-1, the J call TRBJ2-2; D remains unclear. V lost 10 bases and J lost 2, with 5 bases in between. The CDR3 contains 11 residues. Germline V gene lookup returns CDR1 LGHDT and CDR2 YNNKEL (reference sequence). CDR3 protein: CATRNTGELFF. The CDR3 DNA reads as TGTGCCACCAGAAACACCGGGGAGCTGTTTTTT.

The chain combines TRBV29-1 with TRBJ2-5, with D possibly being TRBD2 (7 bases). This CDR3 region has 12 residues. Germline CDR1 is SQVTM and CDR2 is ANQGSEA. Trimming shortened V by 7 bases and J by 4 bases, and 13 bases separated the two germline ends. The CDR3 region is CSAGGGRETQYF. The CDR3 coding sequence is TGCAGCGCTGGGGGGGGGCGAGAGACCCAGTACTTC.